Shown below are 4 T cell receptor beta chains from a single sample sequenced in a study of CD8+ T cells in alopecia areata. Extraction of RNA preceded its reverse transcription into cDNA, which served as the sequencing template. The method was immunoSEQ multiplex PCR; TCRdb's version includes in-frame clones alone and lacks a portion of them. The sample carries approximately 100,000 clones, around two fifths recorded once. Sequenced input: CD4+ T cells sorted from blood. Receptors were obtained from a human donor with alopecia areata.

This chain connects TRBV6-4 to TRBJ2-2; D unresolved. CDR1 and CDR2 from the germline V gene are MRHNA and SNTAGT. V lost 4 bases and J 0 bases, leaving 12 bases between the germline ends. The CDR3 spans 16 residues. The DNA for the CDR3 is TGTGCCAGCAGTGTGGGGTCACGCGCGAACACCGGGGAGCTGTTTTTT. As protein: CASSVGSRANTGELFF.

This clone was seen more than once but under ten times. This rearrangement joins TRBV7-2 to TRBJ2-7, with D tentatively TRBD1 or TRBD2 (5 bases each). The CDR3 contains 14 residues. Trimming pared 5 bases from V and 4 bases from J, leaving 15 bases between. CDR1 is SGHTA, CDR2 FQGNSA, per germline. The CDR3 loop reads CASSTTWGRYEQYF. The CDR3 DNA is TGTGCCAGCAGCACGACTTGGGGGAGATACGAGCAGTACTTC.

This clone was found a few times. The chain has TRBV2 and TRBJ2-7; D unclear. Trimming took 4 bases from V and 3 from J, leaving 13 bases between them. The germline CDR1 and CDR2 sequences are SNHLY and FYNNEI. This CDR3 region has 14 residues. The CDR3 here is CASSADTGSYEQYF. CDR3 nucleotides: TGTGCCAGCAGTGCCGATACCGGAAGCTACGAGCAGTACTTC.

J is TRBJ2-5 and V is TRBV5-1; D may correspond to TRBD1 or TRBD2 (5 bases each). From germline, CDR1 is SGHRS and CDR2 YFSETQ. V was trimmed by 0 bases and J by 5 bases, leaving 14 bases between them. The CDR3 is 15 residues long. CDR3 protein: CASSLAGSRDETQYF. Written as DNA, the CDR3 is TGCGCCAGCAGCTTGGCAGGGAGCCGAGATGAGACCCAGTACTTC.